This TCR beta chain was retrieved from a study of blood T cell repertoires in COVID-19. Study-wide background: Collection of acute and convalescent COVID-19 samples took place in the United States, Italy and Spain. Sources were T cells, B-cell-depleted T cells, or PBMCs; the material itself was cDNA or gDNA.

Adults between roughly 18 and 95 years of age took part from 20 to 25 US areas. Assay used: immunoSEQ multiplex PCR; TCRdb lists only in-frame clones, some missing. The sample has about 360,000 clones, 80% to 90% seen once. This receptor was taken from a man aged 25 to 40 who had recovered from COVID-19. Input material: PBMCs or T cells enriched from blood (not recorded which).

CDR3 residues: CASLHNSGEGTGELFF. CDR3 DNA: TGCGCCAGCCTGCATAATAGCGGGGAGGGCACCGGGGAGCTGTTTTTT. The genes are TRBV5-1 and TRBJ2-2; 8 positions match TRBD2. The germline V gene has CDR1 SGHRS and CDR2 YFSETQ. This CDR3 region has 16 residues. Losses at the gene ends were 7 bases for V and 4 bases for J; bases not matched to a gene: 12.